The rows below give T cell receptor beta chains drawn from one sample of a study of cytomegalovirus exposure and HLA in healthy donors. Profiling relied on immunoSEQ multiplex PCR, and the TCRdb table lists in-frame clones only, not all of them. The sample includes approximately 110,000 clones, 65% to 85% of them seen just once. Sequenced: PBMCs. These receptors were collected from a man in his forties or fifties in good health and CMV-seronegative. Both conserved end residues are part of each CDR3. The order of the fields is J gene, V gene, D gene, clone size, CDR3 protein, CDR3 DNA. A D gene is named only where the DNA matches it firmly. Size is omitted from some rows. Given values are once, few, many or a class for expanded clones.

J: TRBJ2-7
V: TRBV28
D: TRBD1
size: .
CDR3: CASEGTGGYEQYF
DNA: TGTGCCAGCGAAGGGACAGGGGGCTACGAGCAGTACTTC

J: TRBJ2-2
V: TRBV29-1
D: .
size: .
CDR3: CSVVVTSLTGELFF
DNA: TGCAGCGTTGTGGTGACAAGTCTCACCGGGGAGCTGTTTTTT

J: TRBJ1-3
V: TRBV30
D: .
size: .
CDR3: CAWSAGTPTYTIYF
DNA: TGTGCCTGGAGCGCGGGGACTCCAACCTACACCATATATTTT

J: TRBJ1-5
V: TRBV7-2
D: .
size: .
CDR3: CASSPQGSNQPQHF
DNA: TGTGCCAGCAGCCCGCAGGGATCCAATCAGCCCCAGCATTTT

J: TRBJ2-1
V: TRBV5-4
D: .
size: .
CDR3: CASSLAARNEQFF
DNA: TGTGCCAGCAGCTTGGCAGCGCGCAATGAGCAGTTCTTC

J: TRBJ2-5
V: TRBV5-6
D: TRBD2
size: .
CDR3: CASSAGGLAGGLTQYF
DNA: TGTGCCAGCAGCGCCGGGGGACTAGCGGGAGGATTGACCCAGTACTTC

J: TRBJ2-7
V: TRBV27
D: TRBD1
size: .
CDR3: CASTWTGAYEQYF
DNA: TGTGCCAGCACCTGGACAGGCGCCTACGAGCAGTACTTC

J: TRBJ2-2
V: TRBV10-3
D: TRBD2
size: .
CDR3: CAISESIAGAVDTGELFF
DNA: TGTGCCATCAGTGAGTCAATAGCGGGGGCCGTGGACACCGGGGAGCTGTTTTTT

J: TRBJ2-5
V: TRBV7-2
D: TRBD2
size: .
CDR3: CTSSLMPGLAGGPGTQYF
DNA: TGTACCAGCAGCTTAATGCCGGGACTAGCGGGGGGGCCTGGGACCCAGTACTTC

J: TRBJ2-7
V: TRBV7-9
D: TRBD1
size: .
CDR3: CSSSFRDRGSEQYF
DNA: TGTTCCAGCAGCTTCCGGGACAGGGGAAGCGAGCAGTACTTC

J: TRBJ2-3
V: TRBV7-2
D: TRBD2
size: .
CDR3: CASSLGGLAEVQYF
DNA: TGTGCCAGCAGCTTAGGGGGACTAGCGGAGGTACAGTATTTT

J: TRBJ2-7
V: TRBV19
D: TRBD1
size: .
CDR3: CASSSGTGGYEQYF
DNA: TGTGCCAGTAGTAGTGGGACAGGGGGCTACGAGCAGTACTTC

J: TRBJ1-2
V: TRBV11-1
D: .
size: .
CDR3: CASSLSTFDGYTF
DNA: TGTGCCAGCAGCTTATCGACATTCGATGGCTACACCTTC

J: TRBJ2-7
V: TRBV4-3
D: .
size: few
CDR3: CASSQGAGLSSYEQYF
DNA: TGCGCCAGCAGCCAGGGGGCTGGGCTATCATCCTACGAGCAGTACTTC

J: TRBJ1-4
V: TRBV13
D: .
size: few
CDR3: CASSPAGGGKLFF
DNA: TGTGCCAGCAGCCCCGCAGGCGGGGGAAAACTGTTTTTT

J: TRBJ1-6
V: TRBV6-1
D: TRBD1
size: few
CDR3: CASRTGRPPTSPLHF
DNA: TGTGCCAGCAGGACAGGGAGACCACCCACGTCACCCCTCCACTTT

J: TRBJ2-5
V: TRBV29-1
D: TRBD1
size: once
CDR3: CSVGLTGGKETQYF
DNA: TGCAGCGTGGGACTGACAGGGGGAAAAGAGACCCAGTACTTC

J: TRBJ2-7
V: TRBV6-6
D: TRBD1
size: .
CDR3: CASRPGQGASEQYF
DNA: TGTGCCAGCAGACCGGGACAGGGGGCAAGCGAGCAGTACTTC

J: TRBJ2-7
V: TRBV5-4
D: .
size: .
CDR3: CASSLAGPGEQYF
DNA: TGTGCCAGCAGCTTGGCAGGCCCCGGCGAGCAGTACTTC

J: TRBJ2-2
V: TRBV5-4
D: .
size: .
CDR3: CASSLVPGTNTGELFF
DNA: TGTGCCAGCAGCTTGGTCCCAGGGACGAACACCGGGGAGCTGTTTTTT

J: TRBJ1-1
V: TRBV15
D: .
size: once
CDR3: CATSRDWIGSEAFF
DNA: TGTGCCACCAGCAGAGATTGGATTGGGAGTGAAGCTTTCTTT

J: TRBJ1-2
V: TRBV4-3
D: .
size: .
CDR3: CASSQDRMVDGYTF
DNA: TGCGCCAGCAGCCAAGACAGGATGGTAGACGGCTACACCTTC

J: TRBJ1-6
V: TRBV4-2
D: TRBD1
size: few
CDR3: CASSYRLTGGGSPLHF
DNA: TGTGCCAGCAGCTATAGACTAACAGGGGGTGGATCACCCCTCCACTTT

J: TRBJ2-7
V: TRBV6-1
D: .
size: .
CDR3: CATSKPGLDSYEQYF
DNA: TGTGCCACCTCGAAGCCGGGACTGGACTCCTACGAGCAGTACTTC

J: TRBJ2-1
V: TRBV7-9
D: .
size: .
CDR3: CASSLTDRHNEQFF
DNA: TGTGCCAGCAGCCTCACTGACAGACACAATGAGCAGTTCTTC

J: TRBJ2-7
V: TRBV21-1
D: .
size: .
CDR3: CASSKGSARGRGSGICYEQYF
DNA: TGTGCCAGCAGCAAAGGTTCTGCTAGGGGCAGGGGGTCCGGGATCTGCTACGAGCAGTACTTC

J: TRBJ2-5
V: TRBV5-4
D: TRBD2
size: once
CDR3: CASSVELAGQETQYF
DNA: TGTGCCAGCAGCGTAGAACTAGCGGGACAAGAGACCCAGTACTTC

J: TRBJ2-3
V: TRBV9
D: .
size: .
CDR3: CASSPTSLSTDTQYF
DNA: TGTGCCAGCAGCCCGACTTCCCTTTCCACAGATACGCAGTATTTT

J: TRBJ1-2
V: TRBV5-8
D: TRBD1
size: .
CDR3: CASSRISLGQGYGYTF
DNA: TGTGCCAGCAGCCGAATTTCGTTAGGACAGGGATACGGCTACACCTTC

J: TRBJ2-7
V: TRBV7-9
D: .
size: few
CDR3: CASSSTAGLGEQYF
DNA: TGTGCCAGCAGCTCCACTGCAGGGTTGGGCGAGCAGTACTTC

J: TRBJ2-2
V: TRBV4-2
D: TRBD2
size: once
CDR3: CASSQLRDYNTGELFF
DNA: TGTGCCAGCAGCCAACTCCGGGACTATAACACCGGGGAGCTGTTTTTT

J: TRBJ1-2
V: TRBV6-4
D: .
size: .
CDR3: CASSAAGDYGYTF
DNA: TGTGCCAGCAGTGCGGCGGGGGACTATGGCTACACCTTC

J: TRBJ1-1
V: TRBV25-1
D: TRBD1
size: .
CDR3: CASRQGGVSEAFF
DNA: TGTGCCAGCAGACAGGGGGGTGTAAGTGAAGCCTTCTTT

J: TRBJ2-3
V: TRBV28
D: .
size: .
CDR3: CASSLGPRDTQYF
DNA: TGTGCCAGCAGTTTAGGGCCGCGGGACACGCAGTATTTT

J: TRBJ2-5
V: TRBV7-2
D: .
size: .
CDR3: CASSATGREQETQYF
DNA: TGTGCCAGCAGCGCAACAGGGAGAGAGCAAGAGACCCAGTACTTC

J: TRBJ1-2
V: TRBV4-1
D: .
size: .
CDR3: CASSQGALNNYGYTF
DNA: TGCGCCAGCAGCCAAGGGGCGTTAAATAACTATGGCTACACCTTC

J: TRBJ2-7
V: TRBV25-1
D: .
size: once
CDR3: CASSVARVPYEQYF
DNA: TGTGCCAGCAGTGTCGCCAGGGTTCCCTACGAGCAGTACTTC

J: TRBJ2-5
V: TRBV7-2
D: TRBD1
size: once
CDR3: CASSLTRGRGMGTQYF
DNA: TGTGCCAGCAGCCTAACCAGGGGGCGCGGGATGGGGACCCAGTACTTC

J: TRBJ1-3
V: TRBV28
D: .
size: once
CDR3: CASSFGGALAGNTIYF
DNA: TGTGCCAGCAGTTTCGGAGGGGCGCTTGCCGGAAACACCATATATTTT

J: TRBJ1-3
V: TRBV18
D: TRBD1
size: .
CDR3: CASSLAGQGFFFSGNTIYF
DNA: TGTGCCAGCTCACTCGCGGGACAGGGCTTTTTCTTCTCTGGAAACACCATATATTTT

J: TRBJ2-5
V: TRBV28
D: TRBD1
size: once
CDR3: CASNLQGAETQYF
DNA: TGTGCCAGCAATTTACAGGGGGCCGAGACCCAGTACTTC

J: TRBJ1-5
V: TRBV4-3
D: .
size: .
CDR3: CASSQDRGTANNQPQHF
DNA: TGCGCCAGCAGCCAAGATCGTGGGACTGCCAATAATCAGCCCCAGCATTTT

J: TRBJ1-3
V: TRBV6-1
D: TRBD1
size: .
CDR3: CASSGTGASSGNTIYF
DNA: TGTGCCAGCAGTGGAACAGGGGCCAGCTCTGGAAACACCATATATTTT